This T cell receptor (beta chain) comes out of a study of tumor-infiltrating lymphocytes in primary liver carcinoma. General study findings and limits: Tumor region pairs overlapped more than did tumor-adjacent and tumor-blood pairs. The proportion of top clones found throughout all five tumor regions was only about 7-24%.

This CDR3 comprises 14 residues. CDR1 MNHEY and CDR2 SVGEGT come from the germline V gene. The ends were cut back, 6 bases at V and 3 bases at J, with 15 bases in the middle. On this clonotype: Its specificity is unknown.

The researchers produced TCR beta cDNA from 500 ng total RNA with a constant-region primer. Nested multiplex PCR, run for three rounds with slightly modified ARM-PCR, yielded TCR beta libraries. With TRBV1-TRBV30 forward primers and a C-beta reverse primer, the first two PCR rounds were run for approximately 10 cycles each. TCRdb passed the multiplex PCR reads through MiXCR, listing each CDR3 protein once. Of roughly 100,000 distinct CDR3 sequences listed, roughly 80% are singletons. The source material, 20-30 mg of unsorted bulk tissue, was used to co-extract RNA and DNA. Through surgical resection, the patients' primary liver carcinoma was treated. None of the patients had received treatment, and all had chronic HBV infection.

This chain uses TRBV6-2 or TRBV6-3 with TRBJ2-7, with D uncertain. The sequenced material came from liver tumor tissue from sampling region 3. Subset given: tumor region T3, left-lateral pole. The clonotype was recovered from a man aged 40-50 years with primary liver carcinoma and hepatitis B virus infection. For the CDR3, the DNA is TGTGCCAGCAGCATGTCGTGGACGATCTACGAGCAGTACTTC. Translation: CASSMSWTIYEQYF.